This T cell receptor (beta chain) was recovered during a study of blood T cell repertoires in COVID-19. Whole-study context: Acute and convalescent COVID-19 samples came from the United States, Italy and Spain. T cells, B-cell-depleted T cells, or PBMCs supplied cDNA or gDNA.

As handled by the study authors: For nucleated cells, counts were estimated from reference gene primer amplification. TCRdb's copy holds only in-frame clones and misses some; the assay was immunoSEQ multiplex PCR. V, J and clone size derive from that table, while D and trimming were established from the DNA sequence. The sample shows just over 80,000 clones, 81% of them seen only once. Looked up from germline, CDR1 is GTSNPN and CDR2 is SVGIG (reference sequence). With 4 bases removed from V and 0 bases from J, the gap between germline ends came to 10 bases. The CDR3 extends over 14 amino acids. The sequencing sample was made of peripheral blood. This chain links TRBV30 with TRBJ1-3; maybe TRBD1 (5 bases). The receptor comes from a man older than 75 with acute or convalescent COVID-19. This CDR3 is CAWNTGNSGNTIYF. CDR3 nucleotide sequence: TGTGCCTGGAATACAGGCAACTCTGGAAACACCATATATTTT.